The rows below give T cell receptor beta chains drawn from one sample of a study of blood T cell repertoires in COVID-19. Clones were sequenced by immunoSEQ multiplex PCR, and TCRdb holds only the in-frame ones, with some missing. The profile covers roughly 380,000 clones, with approximately 89% appearing a single time and less than 2% taken by the ten largest. Sequencing input: peripheral blood. The receptors shown here come from a middle-aged woman with COVID-19, enrolled during active disease. Each CDR3 is given with its conserved first and last residue. D genes are given only for firm matches.

CDR3 protein,D gene,V gene,J gene
CASSESGTGGYEQYF,TRBD1,TRBV25-1,TRBJ2-7
CASSEGQGGGGYTF,TRBD1,TRBV27,TRBJ1-2
CAWSGTAGNTIYF,.,TRBV30,TRBJ1-3
CASSVDLAENTGELFF,TRBD2,TRBV9,TRBJ2-2
CASSLSRLAGGPTDQYF,TRBD2,TRBV7-2,TRBJ2-3
CASSLAPDRMNTEAFF,.,TRBV5-4,TRBJ1-1
CASSLKGASNQPQHF,.,TRBV13,TRBJ1-5
CASRPYGGARETQYF,TRBD2,TRBV28,TRBJ2-5
CASTPGQGGNQPQHF,TRBD1,TRBV6-6,TRBJ1-5
CASSSPLWTSEQIRREQYF,TRBD2,TRBV28,TRBJ2-7
CASSEKMEDPWAF,.,TRBV6-1,TRBJ1-2
CASRQDGSPNYGYTF,.,TRBV5-1,TRBJ1-2
CASSPLSEGRDTIYF,.,TRBV7-9,TRBJ1-3
CASSPSGRVNQPQHF,.,TRBV10-1,TRBJ1-5
CASSRPQGTEAFF,.,TRBV27,TRBJ1-1
CASQHEITGPSGNTIYF,.,TRBV2,TRBJ1-3
CASSFASRGEKLFF,.,TRBV28,TRBJ1-4
CASSTPQGGRDEQYF,TRBD1,TRBV28,TRBJ2-7
CASSSGTANYGYTF,TRBD1,TRBV28,TRBJ1-2
CATLTRDNEKLFF,.,TRBV19,TRBJ1-4
CASSPLTNEKLFF,.,TRBV6-5,TRBJ1-4
CAWSPTNWGGTQYF,TRBD2,TRBV30,TRBJ2-3
CASNPGQGSNQPQHF,TRBD1,TRBV6-5,TRBJ1-5
CASSIMDRGGSPLHF,TRBD1,TRBV19,TRBJ1-6
CATSTRQGGDYGYTF,TRBD1,TRBV15,TRBJ1-2
CASAWTLADGEAFF,.,TRBV18,TRBJ1-1
CAWSAEWGVSSTDTQYF,.,TRBV30,TRBJ2-3
CASSPTDRGFQPQHF,TRBD1,TRBV28,TRBJ1-5
CASSFVGLKAYEQYF,.,TRBV7-9,TRBJ2-7
CASSGGGLYEQYF,TRBD2,TRBV2,TRBJ2-7
CASSLVSVDSPLHF,.,TRBV7-8,TRBJ1-6
CASRVRTPTNEKLFF,.,TRBV28,TRBJ1-4
CASSLVATGNSPLHF,.,TRBV7-2,TRBJ1-6
CASSQRGGRRNEQFF,TRBD2,TRBV3-1/TRBV3-2,TRBJ2-1
CASSLGAGDNGYTF,.,TRBV7-6,TRBJ1-2
CASSLVQGAYEQYF,TRBD1,TRBV5-5,TRBJ2-7
CASSLDLNEGFADTQYF,.,TRBV7-8,TRBJ2-3
CVSSLSLDSRGDQPQHF,.,TRBV5-5,TRBJ1-5
CASSLAENTEAFF,.,TRBV12-3/TRBV12-4,TRBJ1-1
CASSILGGNGYTF,.,TRBV5-1,TRBJ1-2
CASRGVIRNTEAFF,.,TRBV2,TRBJ1-1
CASSLRSGTDRYGYTF,TRBD1,TRBV5-4,TRBJ1-2
CASSGSYNEQFF,.,TRBV6-5,TRBJ2-1
CASSFTRNYGYTF,.,TRBV12-3/TRBV12-4,TRBJ1-2
CASSPRGQIEAFF,.,TRBV18,TRBJ1-1
CATSRDGGGVKDTQYF,.,TRBV15,TRBJ2-3
CASSLNKNTEAFF,.,TRBV7-6,TRBJ1-1
CASSQGLSGRETQYF,TRBD2,TRBV14,TRBJ2-5
CASSQGGGTRMSGEKLFF,.,TRBV4-2,TRBJ1-4
CASSSRGNHGYTF,.,TRBV5-1,TRBJ1-2
CASSSGHTEAFF,.,TRBV6-2/TRBV6-3,TRBJ1-1
CASSLAGRASYNEQFF,TRBD2,TRBV7-9,TRBJ2-1
CASSYSAGASNQPQHF,.,TRBV6-2/TRBV6-3,TRBJ1-5
CASSSPGTSESYNEQFF,TRBD2,TRBV11-2,TRBJ2-1
CASSQRGFNEKLFF,.,TRBV28,TRBJ1-4
CASTPRTASYGYTF,.,TRBV19,TRBJ1-2
CASSLTTGQPQHF,.,TRBV27,TRBJ1-5
CAWSGQGDQPQHF,TRBD1,TRBV30,TRBJ1-5
CASSFFRTTGEQYF,.,TRBV11-2,TRBJ2-7